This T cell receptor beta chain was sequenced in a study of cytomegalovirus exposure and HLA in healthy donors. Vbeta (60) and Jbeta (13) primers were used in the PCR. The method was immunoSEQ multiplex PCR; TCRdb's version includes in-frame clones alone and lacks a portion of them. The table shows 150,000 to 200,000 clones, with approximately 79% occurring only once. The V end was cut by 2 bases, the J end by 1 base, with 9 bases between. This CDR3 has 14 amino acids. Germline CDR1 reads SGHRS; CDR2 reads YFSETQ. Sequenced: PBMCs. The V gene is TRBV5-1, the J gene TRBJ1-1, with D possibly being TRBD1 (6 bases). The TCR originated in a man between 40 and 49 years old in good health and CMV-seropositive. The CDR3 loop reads CASSFGTPNTEAFF. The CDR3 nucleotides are TGCGCCAGCAGCTTCGGGACACCGAACACTGAAGCTTTCTTT.